Each of the 15 T cell receptor beta chains below was sequenced from the same sample in a study of OX40 agonist ivuxolimab in advanced cancers. TCRdb's copy holds only in-frame clones and misses some; the assay was immunoSEQ multiplex PCR. The table has tens of thousands of clones, more than 80% seen once. Sequenced material: CD4+ or CD8+ T cells sorted from blood, taken in a trial of the OX40 agonist ivuxolimab. The receptors were sampled from an adult with an advanced solid tumor such as melanoma, head and neck, liver or kidney cancer.

The chain carries TRBV2 and TRBJ1-4, with a weak D call TRBD1 (5 bases). Germline V gene data show CDR1 as SNHLY and CDR2 as FYNNEI. Deletions cut 6 bases from V and 5 bases from J, with 10 bases between. The CDR3 extends over 13 amino acids. DNA for the CDR3: TGTGCCAGCAGCCGGGACCACAATGAAAAACTGTTTTTT. The encoded protein is CASSRDHNEKLFF.

V usage is TRBV28 and J usage is TRBJ1-6; D remains ambiguous. The germline V gene has CDR1 MDHEN and CDR2 SYDVKM. Trimming left V 6 bases short and J 0 bases short, with 12 bases between. The CDR3 extends over 16 amino acids. The CDR3 loop reads CASRRLAGSYNSPLHF. Here the CDR3 DNA reads TGTGCCAGCAGACGGCTGGCGGGCTCCTATAATTCACCCCTCCACTTT.

The chain joins TRBV29-1 to TRBJ2-5, with TRBD1 matching over 11 bases. J gave up 2 bases and V 1 base, and 6 bases lay outside the gene matches. The length of the CDR3 is 16 residues. CDR1 SQVTM and CDR2 ANQGSEA come from the germline V gene. CDR3 in DNA: TGCAGCGTTGAAGGGCTGGACAGGGGGCATCAAGAGACCCAGTACTTC. This encodes CSVEGLDRGHQETQYF.

The rearrangement uses TRBV27 and TRBJ2-1, with D possibly matching TRBD1 (5 bases). The V end lost 2 bases, the J end lost 3 bases, and 5 bases lay between the germline ends. The CDR3 runs 13 residues. Germline CDR1 and CDR2: MNHEY and SMNVEV (reference sequence). CDR3 sequence: CASSLQGYNEQFF. DNA of the CDR3: TGTGCCAGCAGTTTACAGGGCTACAATGAGCAGTTCTTC.

The V gene is TRBV5-1, the J gene TRBJ2-1; 11 bases agree with TRBD2. Germline V gene sequence: CDR1 SGHRS, CDR2 YFSETQ. The CDR3 loop spans 17 amino acids. The V and J ends lost 4 bases and 3 bases, in that order; junction bases with no gene match: 9. CDR3 nucleotides: TGCGCCAGCAGCCTTAATCCGGGACTAGCGGACTACAATGAGCAGTTCTTC. Translation: CASSLNPGLADYNEQFF. The full variable domain, its missing parts supplied by reference TRBV5-1 and TRBJ2-1, is KAGVTQTPRYLIKTRGQQVTLSCSPISGHRSVSWYQQTPGQGLQFLFEYFSETQRNKGNFPGRFSGRQFSNSRSEMNVSTLELGDSALYLCASSLNPGLADYNEQFFGPGTRLTVL.

The rearrangement joins TRBV7-2 to TRBJ2-7, with 7 bases fitting TRBD1. The CDR3 contains 15 residues. The V segment lost 5 bases and the J segment 3 bases; nucleotides outside the gene matches: 10. Germline values: CDR1 SGHTA, CDR2 FQGNSA. This CDR3 is CASSPYRGVRYEQYF. Written as DNA, the CDR3 is TGTGCCAGCAGCCCCTACAGGGGTGTCCGCTACGAGCAGTACTTC. The full variable domain, rest sourced from reference TRBV7-2 and TRBJ2-7, is GAGVSQSPSNKVTEKGKDVELRCDPISGHTALYWYRQSLGQGLEFLIYFQGNSAPDKSGLPSDRFSAERTGGSVSTLTIQRTQQEDSAVYLCASSPYRGVRYEQYFGPGTRLTVT.

V gene TRBV5-4 combines with J gene TRBJ2-1, with TRBD2 as a possible D gene (7 bases). This CDR3 contains 13 residues. With 6 bases removed from V and 8 bases from J, the gap between germline ends came to 15 bases. Germline V lookup: CDR1 SGHNT, CDR2 YYREEE (reference sequence). The CDR3 region is CASTIRGADEQFF. CDR3 nucleotide sequence: TGTGCCAGCACCATACGGGGGGCAGATGAGCAGTTCTTC.

J is TRBJ2-6 and V is TRBV5-4; 9 nucleotides agree with TRBD1. The germline V gene has CDR1 SGHNT and CDR2 YYREEE (reference sequence). Trimming took 5 bases from V and 0 from J; bases not matched to a gene: 6. The CDR3 consists of 17 residues. The CDR3 spells CASRHRDRASGANVLTF. DNA for the CDR3: TGTGCCAGCAGACACCGGGACAGGGCCTCTGGGGCCAACGTCCTGACTTTC.

The V gene is TRBV2, the J gene TRBJ1-3; the match to TRBD1 covers 7 bases. Per germline, CDR1 SNHLY and CDR2 FYNNEI. The CDR3 runs to 15 residues. Trimming took 4 bases from V and 4 from J; bases not matched to a gene: 7. The CDR3, as DNA: TGTGCCAGCAGTGGGCCGGGACAGCTAGGAAACACCATATATTTT. Protein: CASSGPGQLGNTIYF.

The CDR3 loop is CASSVAGVPNNEQFF. For the CDR3, the DNA is TGTGCCAGCAGCGTAGCGGGAGTTCCCAACAATGAGCAGTTCTTC. The chain links TRBV9 to TRBJ2-1, with D possibly TRBD2 on 6 matching bases. The ends were cut back, 0 bases at V and 5 bases at J, with 12 bases in the middle. Per germline, CDR1 SGDLS and CDR2 YYNGEE. The CDR3 extends over 15 amino acids.

The V call is TRBV6-6, the J call TRBJ2-2, with D unclear. The CDR3 contains 15 residues. V dropped 2 bases and J dropped 2 bases, with 9 bases sitting between them. Per the germline V gene, CDR1 is MNHNY and CDR2 is SVGAGI (reference sequence). The CDR3 region has the DNA TGTGCCAGCAGTTACGCTAGAGTCAACACCGGGGAGCTGTTTTTT. It translates to CASSYARVNTGELFF.

This clone was recorded only once. The rearrangement joins TRBV19 to TRBJ2-7, with TRBD1 matching over 7 bases. The CDR3 totals 12 residues. J gave up 7 bases and V 10 bases, and 10 bases lay outside the gene matches. The V gene's germline CDR1 is LNHDA and CDR2 SQIVND (reference sequence). Here the CDR3 reads CATGQGVGEQYF. In DNA form, the CDR3 reads TGTGCCACGGGGCAGGGGGTGGGGGAGCAGTACTTC.

The genes are TRBV10-3 and TRBJ2-2; 7 nucleotides line up with TRBD1. There are 16 residues in the CDR3. V shed 4 bases, J shed 1 base, and the junction held 6 bases outside the gene matches. The germline V gene has CDR1 ENHRY and CDR2 SYGVKD. CDR3 DNA: TGTGCCATCAGTGGGTTCGGGACAGAGAACACCGGGGAGCTGTTTTTT. Amino acid sequence: CAISGFGTENTGELFF.

The genes are TRBV9 and TRBJ2-2; 9 bases align to TRBD1. There are 19 residues in the CDR3. The trim removed 0 bases at V and 4 bases at J, leaving 13 bases unmatched. Germline CDR1 SGDLS, CDR2 YYNGEE. The CDR3 coding sequence is TGTGCCAGCAGCGTAGCTACTGGGTTCGGGACAGGGATCACCGGGGAGCTGTTTTTT. It codes for CASSVATGFGTGITGELFF.

V is TRBV7-9 and J is TRBJ2-5; 12 bases match TRBD2. The germline CDR1 and CDR2 sequences are SEHNR and FQNEAQ (reference sequence). The CDR3 extends over 15 amino acids. With V trimmed by 5 bases and J by 4 bases, 5 bases remained unmatched. The CDR3 coding sequence is TGTGCCAGCAGCGTTGGGGGACTAGCGGGAGAGACCCAGTACTTC. The encoded protein is CASSVGGLAGETQYF.